This T cell receptor (beta chain) stems from a study of tissue T cells after allogeneic stem cell transplantation. The time point denotes: mouse harvest day 14 after allogeneic transplant. Each mouse received 10^7 T-cell-depleted marrow cells plus 10^6 splenic CD5+ T cells by tail vein. CDR3 size: 14 residues. V trimming: 3 bases; J trimming: 5 bases; junction bases outside the gene matches: 3. Germline V gene data show CDR1 as KGHPV and CDR2 as FQNQEV (reference sequence). Clones were read by immunoSEQ multiplex PCR, and TCRdb kept only the in-frame ones, dropping some. The sample includes fewer than 4,500 clones, around 50% of them seen just once. The table lists this clone with a few counts. The gene names here belong to mouse. The CDR3 extends 1 residue past the end of the read, so its final part is completed from the germline J gene.

Sample: gut tissue. The TCR was taken from a female BALB/c mouse given C57BL/6 T cells with graft-versus-host disease after an allogeneic hematopoietic cell transplant. This chain links TRBV26 with TRBJ2-7, with TRBD2 identical over 11 bases. The CDR3 loop is CASSLLDWGDEQYF. CDR3 DNA, as far as it was read: TGTGCCAGCAGTCTCTTGGACTGGGGGGATGAACAGTAC.